Listed below are T cell receptor beta chains from one sample, sequenced in a study of Tregs in tolerant kidney transplant recipients. The assay was immunoSEQ multiplex PCR, and TCRdb's table has in-frame clones only and misses some. This table holds around 98,000 clones, 80% to 95% found once. Sample: CD4+ T cells from blood, taken before the transplant. Source of these receptors: a human donor who received a combined kidney and bone marrow transplant. Both conserved end residues are part of each CDR3.

v_call cdr3_aa
TRBV5-1 CASSVGQGGYEQYF
TRBV11-1 CASSLVSHYEQYF
TRBV9 CASSRPGGNNEQFF
TRBV7-2 CASTPRGGRDGELFF
TRBV10-3 CAISVYSGQGSNGYTF
TRBV18 CASSQGLAGIDTQYF
TRBV18 CASSPADTIYF
TRBV10-3 CAITGSGTEAFF
TRBV6-1 CASRDYREVTEAFF
TRBV7-2 CASSSDNGEQFF
TRBV5-4 CASSFQGTNSPLHF
TRBV19 CASRDRPNSPLHF
TRBV30 CAWTSGGQGKSPLHF
TRBV9 CASSGSTGAYNEQFF
TRBV5-6 CASSLERGRNGYTF
TRBV19 CATTTGGGYEQYF
TRBV7-2 CASSLQGDQPQHF
TRBV5-5 CASSLAGTSRAYEQYF
TRBV2 CASRVDRNYEQYF
TRBV4-2 CASSQQPLGGGQYF
TRBV4-3 CASSQDRLPSTGSPLHF
TRBV11-3 CASSGRQGKNTGELFF
TRBV4-3 CASSSSTGPYEQYF
TRBV28 CASRTGTGGTDTQYF
TRBV6-6 CASSYSLNTEAFF
TRBV5-1 CASSFTSEPPFLLYF
TRBV7-6 CASSPAGPNNSPLHF
TRBV4-3 CASSQDLDSNQPQHF
TRBV25-1 CAAQGMNTEAFF
TRBV14 CASSRVPKTGAVPDTQYF
TRBV7-2 CASSYPGSASRTQYF
TRBV5-1 CASSLSGQGRGYTF
TRBV30 CAWRVSEGGELFF
TRBV15 CAASSDRGYEQYF
TRBV11-3 CASRGTGGEQYF
TRBV27 CASSRDRTNTEAFF
TRBV5-6 CASSLVLGKGRGEQYF